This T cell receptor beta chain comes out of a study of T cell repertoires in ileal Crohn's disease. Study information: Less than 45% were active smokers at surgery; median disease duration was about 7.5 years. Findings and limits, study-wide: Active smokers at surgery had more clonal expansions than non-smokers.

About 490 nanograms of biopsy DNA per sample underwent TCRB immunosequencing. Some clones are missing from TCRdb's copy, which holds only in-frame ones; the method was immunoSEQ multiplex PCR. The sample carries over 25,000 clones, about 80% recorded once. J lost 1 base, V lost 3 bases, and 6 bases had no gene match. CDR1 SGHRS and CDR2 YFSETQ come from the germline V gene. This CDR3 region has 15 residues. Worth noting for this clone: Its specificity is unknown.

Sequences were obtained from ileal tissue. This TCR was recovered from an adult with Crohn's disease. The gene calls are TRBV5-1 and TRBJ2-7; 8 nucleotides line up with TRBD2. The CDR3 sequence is CASSSVSGKSYEQYF. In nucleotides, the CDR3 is TGCGCCAGCAGCTCCGTTAGCGGGAAATCCTACGAGCAGTACTTC.